Included here is one TCR beta chain sequence, with context. The data are from a study of CD8+ T cells in alopecia areata. About the research overall: The drug, oral tofacitinib, was given to treated patients at 5 to 10 mg twice daily.

Peripheral blood samples and lesional scalp punch biopsies were obtained from alopecia areata patients. CD4+ and CD8+ T cells were sorted from PBMCs stained for CD3, CD4 and CD8. cDNA serving as the sequencing template came from extracted, reverse transcribed RNA. The method was immunoSEQ multiplex PCR; TCRdb's version includes in-frame clones alone and lacks a portion of them. The data show approximately 150,000 clones, around 86% seen once. V lost 5 bases, J lost 5 bases, and 17 bases lay in between. CDR1 SGHNT and CDR2 YYREEE come from the germline V gene (reference sequence). The CDR3 spans 14 residues.

The sample in question was CD8+ T cells sorted from blood, obtained at week 0. The sequence was collected from a human donor with alopecia areata. The chain couples TRBV5-4 to TRBJ2-7, with TRBD1 as a possible D gene (6 bases). Written as DNA, the CDR3 is TGTGCCAGCAGAAATCCGGGACACGGAGACGAGCAGTACTTC. Its translation: CASRNPGHGDEQYF.